These 2 T cell receptor beta chains came from one sample sequenced in a study of T cell repertoires in cytomegalovirus infection (dated by TCRdb to about 2019). The antigens for these receptors are not known. The sequencer was an Illumina HiSeq 1500. TCRdb's own reprocessing of the public reads used fastp at Q25 and MiXCR and kept productive beta chains. Rows are unified per CDR3 protein, each entry keeping the most common DNA and genes. The sample includes around 78,000 distinct CDR3 sequences, with roughly a quarter observed a single time. Jointly, the top ten make up approximately 51% of the sample. The treatment or condition label corresponds to: in vitro stimulation with specific CMV peptide epitopes to enrich CMV-specific T cells. Sequencing used CD8+ T cells from cultured PBMCs, obtained from culture after CMV antigen stimulation. These receptors all come from a human donor in good health (CMV status not recorded). Some clones in this sample may be carry-over from other donors' samples.

Regarding this clonotype: This may be a read error: a much more frequent sequence differs by one nucleotide. V usage is TRBV6-2 or TRBV6-3 and J usage is TRBJ1-5, with 7 bases fitting TRBD1. The germline gives CDR1 MNHEY, CDR2 SVGEGT. This CDR3 has 15 residues. After removal of 5 bases from V and 3 bases from J, the junction contained 7 bases not matched to a gene. This CDR3 reads CASSLQGTDNQPQHF. In nucleotides, the CDR3 is TGTGCCAGCAGTCTACAGGGGACGGACAATCAGCCCCAGCATTTT.

This clonotype has a count of ten or more. The rearrangement links TRBV28 to TRBJ2-3, with 7 positions matching TRBD2. This CDR3 is built from 15 residues. Germline lookup yields CDR1 MDHEN and CDR2 SYDVKM. The trim removed 8 bases at V and 2 bases at J, leaving 10 bases unmatched. CDR3 nucleotide sequence: TGTGCCAGCGGATCCGGGGGGAAGTTCACAGATACGCAGTATTTT. Translation: CASGSGGKFTDTQYF.